The T cell receptor beta chain described here comes from a study of T cell responses to AZD1222 COVID-19 vaccine. Study background: Pooling covered second doses at about 4 or about 12 weeks.

CDR3 size: 17 residues. Looked up from germline, CDR1 is SGHVS and CDR2 is FQNEAQ. The V end was cut by 1 base, the J end by 6 bases, with 21 bases between. On this clone itself: Its antigen is still unknown.

Sequencing was performed with immunoSEQ multiplex PCR; in TCRdb, only in-frame clones are kept and a portion is missing. The sample records tens of thousands of clones, approximately 90% being singletons. Study-wide results and caveats: Clonal diversity was possibly underestimated, and white British individuals and females predominated among donors.

The gene calls are TRBV7-8 and TRBJ1-2, with a possible D match to TRBD1 (6 bases). The sequence was collected from an adult in good health. Specimen: peripheral blood, collected on day 0 of AZD1222 vaccination. CDR3 loop: CASSLGDRPLKGDGYTF. CDR3 DNA: TGTGCCAGCAGCTTAGGCGACAGGCCCCTGAAAGGAGATGGCTACACCTTC.